Listed here are 9 T cell receptor beta chains from one sample, sequenced in a study of OX40 agonist ivuxolimab in advanced cancers. Produced via immunoSEQ multiplex PCR; TCRdb's table is partial and in-frame only. The sample contains some 110,000 clones, about 94% of which appear only once. The sample in question was CD4+ or CD8+ T cells sorted from blood, obtained in a trial of the OX40 agonist ivuxolimab. All receptors come from an adult with an advanced solid tumor such as melanoma, head and neck, liver or kidney cancer.

V usage is TRBV11-1 and J usage is TRBJ1-1; 8 bases map to TRBD1. V trimming: 8 bases; J trimming: 4 bases; junction bases outside the gene matches: 12. Germline V lookup: CDR1 SGHAT, CDR2 FQDESV (reference sequence). CDR3 size: 15 residues. The CDR3 spells CASGGTGGGGTEAFF. As DNA, the CDR3 is TGTGCCAGCGGAGGGACAGGCGGCGGTGGCACTGAAGCTTTCTTT.

CDR3 in DNA: TGTGCCAGCAGCGGGGACAGGGTTGGGATGTCCCAGTACTTC. Encoded protein: CASSGDRVGMSQYF. The chain joins TRBV7-7 to TRBJ2-5, with 9 bases fitting TRBD1. The V segment lost 5 bases and the J segment 9 bases; nucleotides outside the gene matches: 10. The CDR3 consists of 14 residues. From germline, CDR1 is SSHAT and CDR2 FNYEAQ (reference sequence).

This clone has just one count. The chain carries TRBV15 and TRBJ1-1; no clear D gene. Germline V gene lookup returns CDR1 LNHNV and CDR2 YYDKDF (reference sequence). This CDR3 contains 13 residues. Trimming shortened V by 1 base and J by 1 base, and 4 bases separated the two germline ends. The CDR3 here is CATSRVANTEAFF. CDR3 bases: TGTGCCACCAGCAGAGTGGCGAACACTGAAGCTTTCTTT. The whole variable domain, filled in from reference TRBV15 and TRBJ1-1, reads DAMVIQNPRYQVTQFGKPVTLSCSQTLNHNVMYWYQQKSSQAPKLLFHYYDKDFNNEADTPDNFQSRRPNTSFCFLDIRSPGLGDTAMYLCATSRVANTEAFFGQGTRLTVV.

The gene calls are TRBV7-2 and TRBJ2-7; 7 positions match TRBD2. This CDR3 region has 16 residues. The J segment lost 3 bases and the V segment lost 6 bases, leaving 14 bases of the junction unmatched. Germline V gene sequence: CDR1 SGHTA, CDR2 FQGNSA. As DNA, the CDR3 is TGTGCCAGCAGACCTCCGGGGGGATCCCACCACTACGAGCAGTACTTC. It is translated as CASRPPGGSHHYEQYF.

This clone showed up just once. The chain joins TRBV7-3 to TRBJ2-3; 8 bases are shared with TRBD2. This CDR3 comprises 16 residues. Trimming cost V 4 bases and J 5 bases; bases outside gene matches: 11. Looked up from germline, CDR1 is SGHTA and CDR2 is FQGTGA. The CDR3 bases are TGTGCCAGCAGCTCCGCGGGTAGCGGGAAGAAAGATACGCAGTATTTT. Amino acid sequence: CASSSAGSGKKDTQYF.

V gene TRBV12-1 combines with J gene TRBJ2-2; the D call TRBD2 from the table was never checked on the DNA. TRBV12-1 is classified as a pseudogene. The CDR3 length is 16 residues. CDR3 coding DNA: TGTGCCAGCAGCCTCCAAGCGGGAGGGCCGGGCGGGGAGCTGTTTTTT. Protein product: CASSLQAGGPGGELFF.

This clone is a singleton in its sample. The rearrangement links TRBV6-5 to TRBJ2-1; a possible D gene is TRBD2 (5 bases). The CDR3 consists of 16 residues. Trimming took off 0 bases at V and 2 bases at J, with 11 bases between the two ends. Germline CDR1 reads MNHEY; CDR2 reads SVGAGI. As DNA, the CDR3 is TGTGCCAGCAGTTACTCACTACCGACTACCTACAATGAGCAGTTCTTC. Translation: CASSYSLPTTYNEQFF.

This chain joins TRBV10-3 and TRBJ2-3; D remains ambiguous. The germline gives CDR1 ENHRY, CDR2 SYGVKD. The CDR3 totals 15 residues. Trimming took 4 bases from V and 2 from J, leaving 13 bases between them. The CDR3 region is CAISGQPYNTDTQYF. The CDR3 coding sequence is TGTGCCATCAGTGGTCAACCGTACAACACAGATACGCAGTATTTT.

The rearrangement links TRBV2 to TRBJ2-7; 10 bases are a match to TRBD1. Germline-derived CDR1 and CDR2 are SNHLY and FYNNEI. There are 15 residues in the CDR3. V shed 6 bases, J shed 3 bases, and the junction held 8 bases outside the gene matches. The CDR3 region is CASRDTGQGFYEQYF. The CDR3 bases are TGTGCCAGCAGGGATACGGGACAGGGGTTCTACGAGCAGTACTTC.